A selection of T cell receptor beta chains follows, all from one sample in a study of shared clonotypes between healthy human individuals. TCRdb keeps only in-frame clones here, not all; method: immunoSEQ multiplex PCR. The sample contains fewer than 650,000 clones, over 60% of which appear only once. The sample consisted of PBMCs. The source is a woman in her 40s in good health. Some clones in this sample may be carry-over from other donors' samples. Both conserved end residues are part of each CDR3. The D gene is left open where the match is weak. Clone size is shown for a subset of rows, as once, few, many or a class of expanded clone.

>-|TRBV5-6|TRBJ2-1|TRBD2|15
TGTGCCAGCAGCTTGCAACTAGCGGGAGCTTCTGAGCAGTTCTTC
CASSLQLAGASEQFF
>once|TRBV5-4|TRBJ2-1|-|13
TGTGCCAGCAGCTGGGGAGGTGGTCTCGTGCAGTTCTTC
CASSWGGGLVQFF
>-|TRBV7-9|TRBJ1-4|-|14
TGTGCCAGCAGCTTTGGAGCAACTAATGAAAAACTGTTTTTT
CASSFGATNEKLFF
>-|TRBV11-2|TRBJ2-1|-|14
TGTGCCAGCAGCTGGGAGATAAGCTACAATGAGCAGTTCTTC
CASSWEISYNEQFF
>-|TRBV5-1|TRBJ2-5|-|15
TGCGCCAGCAGCCGAAGTAGGGGCCAACAAGAGACCCAGTACTTC
CASSRSRGQQETQYF
>-|TRBV11-2|TRBJ2-1|-|13
TGTGCCAGCAGCTTAGCGGCGGGAAATGAGCAGTTCTTC
CASSLAAGNEQFF
>-|TRBV28|TRBJ1-6|TRBD1|16
TGTGCCAGCAGCTCCCCGGGACAGGGGGCGAATTCACCCCTCCACTTT
CASSSPGQGANSPLHF
>few|TRBV18|TRBJ2-3|-|13
TGTGCCAGCTCACCAGGGAGGACAGATACGCAGTATTTT
CASSPGRTDTQYF
>once|TRBV27|TRBJ2-5|TRBD2|16
TGTGCCAGCAGCGCTTCCGGGACTAGCGATTGGGAGACCCAGTACTTC
CASSASGTSDWETQYF
>-|TRBV28|TRBJ2-5|-|14
TGTGCCAGCAGTTTTTTCGGCGACCAAGAGACCCAGTACTTC
CASSFFGDQETQYF
>-|TRBV7-3|TRBJ2-1|TRBD2|17
TGTGCCAGCAGCTTAACGGGGGGACTAGCGGGTTCCGGTGAGCAGTTCTTC
CASSLTGGLAGSGEQFF
>-|TRBV10-3|TRBJ2-3|TRBD2|15
TGTGCCATCAGGAGCGGGAGGGGTAGCACAGATACGCAGTATTTT
CAIRSGRGSTDTQYF
>-|TRBV7-9|TRBJ2-5|-|17
TGTGCCAGCAGCTTAGTTTTTCGGGGTGAACGGGAGGAGACCCAGTACTTC
CASSLVFRGEREETQYF
>-|TRBV28|TRBJ1-1|-|16
TGTGCCAGCAGTTTTGTCCGGGGGCGCGGGAACACTGAAGCTTTCTTT
CASSFVRGRGNTEAFF
>-|TRBV2|TRBJ2-7|-|14
TGTGCCAGCAGTTATTCCTGGACACCCCACGAGCAGTACTTC
CASSYSWTPHEQYF
>-|TRBV7-2|TRBJ1-5|-|14
TGTGCCAGCAGCTTAGGGTCCTGGAATCAGCCCCAGCATTTT
CASSLGSWNQPQHF
>-|TRBV13|TRBJ2-7|-|14
TGTGCCAGCAGCTTAGCGGGCAGGGCCTACGAGCAGTACTTC
CASSLAGRAYEQYF
>-|TRBV5-6|TRBJ2-7|-|14
TGTGCCAGCAGCTCATCCACCGGGCCCATGGGGCAGTACTTC
CASSSSTGPMGQYF
>-|TRBV19|TRBJ2-2|-|11
TGTGCCAGCCAACGCGCCGGGGAGCTGTTTTTT
CASQRAGELFF